This TCR beta chain was recorded in a study of response to subunit inactivated influenza vaccine. Study-wide results and caveats: The authors proposed limited new T cell recruitment per seasonal influenza vaccination.

TCRdb independently ran MiXCR on the RT-PCR reads; one entry per CDR3 protein. The table includes roughly 700,000 distinct CDR3 sequences, about 14% detected once. The ends were cut back, 6 bases at V and 10 bases at J, with 13 bases in the middle. Germline V gene data show CDR1 as MNHEY and CDR2 as SMNVEV (reference sequence). The CDR3 consists of 13 residues. Concerning this clonotype: Its antigen is currently unknown.

The receptor was derived from a man aged 45-65 years who received an inactivated influenza vaccine. The chain combines TRBV27 with TRBJ1-6; no reliable D call. The material was PBMCs from blood, obtained less than 15 days before vaccination. CDR3: CASREGTVSPLHF. CDR3 bases: TGTGCCAGCAGAGAGGGTACTGTGTCACCCCTCCACTTT.